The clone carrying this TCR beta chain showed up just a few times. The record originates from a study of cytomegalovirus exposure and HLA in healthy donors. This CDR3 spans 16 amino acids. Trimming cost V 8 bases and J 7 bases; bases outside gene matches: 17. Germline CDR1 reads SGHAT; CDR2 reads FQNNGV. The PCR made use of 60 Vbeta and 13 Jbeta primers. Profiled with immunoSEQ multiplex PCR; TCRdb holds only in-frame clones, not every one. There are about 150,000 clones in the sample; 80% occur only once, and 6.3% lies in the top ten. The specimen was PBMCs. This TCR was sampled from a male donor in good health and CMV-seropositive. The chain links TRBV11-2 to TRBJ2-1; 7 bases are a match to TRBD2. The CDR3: CASLPLRTSLGNEQFF. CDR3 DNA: TGTGCCAGCCTACCTCTTCGGACTAGTCTTGGAAATGAGCAGTTCTTC. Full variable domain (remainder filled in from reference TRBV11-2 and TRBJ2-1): EAGVAQSPRYKIIEKRQSVAFWCNPISGHATLYWYQQILGQGPKLLIQFQNNGVVDDSQLPKDRFSAERLKGVDSTLKIQPAKLEDSAVYLCASLPLRTSLGNEQFFGPGTRLTVL.